The sequence of this T cell receptor beta chain was determined in a study of shared clonotypes between healthy human individuals. Overall study context: Per-donor plates numbered three CD4 naive, three CD4 memory, two CD8 naive and one CD8 memory.

Points on this clone: Antigen: not known. Other DNA sequences in the sample encode the same CDR3.

It was around 190 ng DNA, about 30,000 T cell genomes, that sorted-subset replicate PCRs used. The data were produced by immunoSEQ multiplex PCR, yet TCRdb's version contains in-frame clones alone and is incomplete. The sample consists of approximately 720,000 clones, 55% to 75% of them appearing once. The CDR3 extends over 15 amino acids. J was trimmed by 3 bases and V by 1 base; bases with no gene match: 2. CDR1 SGHTA and CDR2 FQGNSA come from the germline V gene. Notes on the study in general: Of the naive CD4 clonotypes, approximately 5% were shared across a few donors.

The TCR was taken from a woman aged 25 to 39 in good health. Sequenced input: memory CD4+ T cells sorted from blood. Subset in this sample: CD45RA-negative fraction. The chain employs TRBV7-2 and TRBJ2-1; 8 bases are a match to TRBD1. CDR3 in DNA: TGTGCCAGCAGCTTAGTAGGACAGGGCTACAATGAGCAGTTCTTC. Its protein is CASSLVGQGYNEQFF.